What follows are 22 T cell receptor beta chains derived from one specimen sequenced in a study of beta chain features in type 1 diabetes. Findings and limits, study-wide: Moderate yet significant TCRB CDR3 shortening was seen in Type 1 diabetes patients in all four CD4+ subsets.

Their antigen targets remain unknown. TCRB transcripts that were expressed got sequenced, as all of the isolated RNA had been reverse transcribed. The repertoire was sequenced with immunoSEQ multiplex PCR; TCRdb's copy has only in-frame clones and lacks some. This table has approximately 27,000 clones, about 45% appearing once. Sequencing was performed on stem cell memory CD4+ T cells from blood. The receptors stem from a man aged 30-40 years with type 1 diabetes.

The CDR3 bases are TGTGCCAGCAGCCTACCTGGGACTAGCGGCATCCAGCAGTACTTC. Its protein product is CASSLPGTSGIQQYF. The chain has TRBV5-4 and TRBJ2-7, with 11 positions matching TRBD2. V shed 4 bases, J shed 8 bases, and the junction held 11 bases outside the gene matches. The CDR3 totals 15 residues. Per the germline V gene, CDR1 is SGHNT and CDR2 is YYREEE (reference sequence).

The chain joins TRBV11-3 to TRBJ2-1, with D perhaps matching TRBD1 (6 bases). Germline-derived CDR1 and CDR2 are SGHNT and YENEEA. V was pared by 1 base and J by 7 bases, with 14 bases between. The CDR3 covers 15 residues. The CDR3 nucleotides are TGTGCCAGCAGCTTAGGCTTACAGGGTCTAAATGAGCAGTTCTTC. It encodes CASSLGLQGLNEQFF.

V gene TRBV27 combines with J gene TRBJ1-6, with 8 bases aligning to TRBD1. The CDR3 totals 16 residues. V lost 5 bases and J lost 7; bases outside the gene matches: 10. From germline, CDR1 is MNHEY and CDR2 SMNVEV (reference sequence). The CDR3 nucleotides read TGTGCCAGCAGTACGAACGACAGGGGAGCAAATTCACCCCTCCACTTT. It encodes CASSTNDRGANSPLHF.

The chain couples TRBV2 to TRBJ2-5; D might be TRBD2 (5 bases). Germline values: CDR1 SNHLY, CDR2 FYNNEI. This CDR3 spans 13 amino acids. Trimming pared 4 bases from V and 4 bases from J, leaving 10 bases between. The CDR3 nucleotides are TGTGCCAGCAGTGGAAGGACTGGAGAGACCCAGTACTTC. This codes for CASSGRTGETQYF.

V gene TRBV11-3 combines with J gene TRBJ2-2, with 13 bases matching TRBD2. V shed 0 bases and J 6 bases; nucleotides not matched to a gene: 4. CDR3 length: 17 residues. Germline V gene sequence: CDR1 SGHNT, CDR2 YENEEA. The CDR3 DNA reads TGTGCCAGCAGCTTAGATTGGACTAGCGGGAGTCCCGGGGAGCTGTTTTTT. It translates to CASSLDWTSGSPGELFF.

J is TRBJ1-5 and V is TRBV21-1; the table gives TRBD1 as D, unverified against the DNA. TRBV21-1 represents a pseudogene. There are 14 residues in the CDR3. The CDR3 spells CASSKARQDQPQHF. In nucleotides, the CDR3 is TGTGCCAGCAGCAAAGCGAGACAGGATCAGCCCCAGCATTTT.

The chain couples TRBV19 to TRBJ2-2, with TRBD2 matching 12 bases. CDR3 size: 16 residues. V gave up 5 bases and J gave up 5 bases; unmatched junction bases: 6. The germline V gene has CDR1 LNHDA and CDR2 SQIVND (reference sequence). CDR3: CASSVGLAGKTGELFF. DNA of the CDR3: TGTGCCAGTAGTGTCGGACTAGCGGGAAAAACCGGGGAGCTGTTTTTT.

The chain employs TRBV29-1 and TRBJ1-1; no reliable D call. Trimming left V 0 bases short and J 7 bases short, with 6 bases between. CDR1 and CDR2 (germline): SQVTM, ANQGSEA. The CDR3 extends over 11 amino acids. The CDR3 here is CSVEDQVEAFF. CDR3 sequence (DNA): TGCAGCGTTGAAGATCAGGTTGAAGCTTTCTTT.

This clone was observed once. The chain is built from TRBV6-5 and TRBJ1-2; 7 bases align to TRBD1. The CDR3 sequence is 11 residues long. Germline-derived CDR1 and CDR2 are MNHEY and SVGAGI. Germline trimming cut 10 bases from V and 8 bases from J; bases unmatched to any gene: 7. CDR3 sequence: CATTGVEGYTF. The CDR3 region has the DNA TGTGCCACCACAGGGGTTGAGGGCTACACCTTC.

The chain has TRBV14 and TRBJ2-2; TRBD2 aligns across 7 bases. CDR3 length equals 18 residues. The V gene end was trimmed by 0 bases and the J gene end by 3 bases; junction bases not matched to a gene: 10. CDR1 is SGHDN and CDR2 is FVKESK in the germline V gene. CDR3 amino acids: CASSQDIGQGGYTGELFF. CDR3 nucleotide sequence: TGTGCCAGCAGCCAAGATATCGGGCAGGGAGGGTACACCGGGGAGCTGTTTTTT. Based on the CDR3 plus reference TRBV14 and TRBJ2-2, the full variable domain is EAGVTQFPSHSVIEKGQTVTLRCDPISGHDNLYWYRRVMGKEIKFLLHFVKESKQDESGMPNNRFLAERTGGTYSTLKVQPAELEDSGVYFCASSQDIGQGGYTGELFFGEGSRLTVL.

This rearrangement joins TRBV5-8 to TRBJ1-1, with D perhaps TRBD1 (6 bases). Looked up from germline, CDR1 is SGHTS and CDR2 is YDEGEE. V lost 3 bases and J lost 0, with 9 bases in between. The CDR3 loop spans 14 amino acids. CDR3 sequence (DNA): TGTGCCAGCAGCTACAGGGTCATGAACACTGAAGCTTTCTTT. This encodes CASSYRVMNTEAFF.

The chain is built from TRBV19 and TRBJ2-3; no clear D. The CDR3 sequence is 16 residues long. Per germline, CDR1 LNHDA and CDR2 SQIVND (reference sequence). V lost 3 bases to trimming and J lost 0 bases, with 13 bases between them. This CDR3 reads CASSIGTATSTDTQYF. CDR3 DNA sequence: TGTGCCAGTAGTATCGGAACAGCTACTAGCACAGATACGCAGTATTTT.

This clone was recorded only once. The gene calls are TRBV5-4 and TRBJ2-2; D is perhaps TRBD1 (5 bases). Germline lookup yields CDR1 SGHNT and CDR2 YYREEE (reference sequence). With 1 base removed from V and 7 bases from J, the gap between germline ends came to 8 bases. The CDR3 loop spans 13 amino acids. CDR3 region: CASSLQGGGELFF. The CDR3 bases are TGTGCCAGCAGCTTGCAGGGCGGCGGGGAGCTGTTTTTT.

V is TRBV6-1 and J is TRBJ2-5; 8 bases map to TRBD2. The V gene's germline CDR1 is MNHNS and CDR2 SASEGT. The CDR3 is made up of 15 amino acids. The J segment lost 5 bases and the V segment lost 4 bases, leaving 9 bases of the junction unmatched. This CDR3 reads CASSAPGLGVETQYF. CDR3 nucleotide sequence: TGTGCCAGCAGTGCCCCGGGACTAGGGGTGGAGACCCAGTACTTC.

This clone was detected a few times. This rearrangement joins TRBV29-1 to TRBJ2-1; maybe TRBD2 (7 bases). Trimming took off 6 bases at V and 0 bases at J, with 21 bases between the two ends. The germline CDR1 and CDR2 sequences are SQVTM and ANQGSEA. This CDR3 comprises 17 residues. The CDR3 DNA reads TGCAGCGTCCACAGGGTTGGGGGAGGGAGCTCCTACAATGAGCAGTTCTTC. Protein sequence: CSVHRVGGGSSYNEQFF.

The chain has TRBV30 and TRBJ1-4; weak D call: TRBD1 (6 bases). V dropped 0 bases and J dropped 5 bases, with 10 bases sitting between them. The CDR3 length is 14 residues. CDR1 is GTSNPN and CDR2 is SVGIG in the germline V gene (reference sequence). CDR3 DNA sequence: TGTGCCTGGAGTGTAAACAGGGCGAATGAAAAACTGTTTTTT. This sequence encodes CAWSVNRANEKLFF.

The gene calls are TRBV4-2 and TRBJ1-2; D is possibly TRBD1 (5 bases). Germline V CDR1 and CDR2: LGHNA, YNFKEQ. V lost 5 bases, J lost 5 bases, and 9 bases lay in between. The CDR3 is 12 residues long. CDR3 protein: CASSGGGYGYTF. The CDR3 DNA follows: TGTGCCAGCAGCGGTGGGGGGTATGGCTACACCTTC.

This chain's CDR3 is CASSPRTSGSAETQYF. Here the CDR3 DNA reads TGTGCCAGCAGCCCGAGGACTAGCGGGAGTGCGGAGACCCAGTACTTC. The chain is built from TRBV7-9 and TRBJ2-5, with TRBD2 matching 13 bases. The trim removed 5 bases at V and 5 bases at J, leaving 8 bases unmatched. CDR1 is SEHNR, CDR2 FQNEAQ, per germline (reference sequence). CDR3 size: 16 residues. Full variable domain (missing parts from reference TRBV7-9 and TRBJ2-5): DTGVSQNPRHKITKRGQNVTFRCDPISEHNRLYWYRQTLGQGPEFLTYFQNEAQLEKSRLLSDRFSAERPKGSFSTLEIQRTEQGDSAMYLCASSPRTSGSAETQYFGPGTRLLVL.

This clone was counted a single time. V gene TRBV5-4 combines with J gene TRBJ2-1; 7 bases align to TRBD1. Germline CDR1 is SGHNT and CDR2 is YYREEE (reference sequence). The junction had 6 bases not matched to a gene; V was cut back by 4 bases and J by 5 bases. The length of the CDR3 is 14 residues. CDR3 region: CASSPGQANNEQFF. In DNA, the CDR3 is TGTGCCAGCAGCCCAGGACAGGCCAACAATGAGCAGTTCTTC.

The chain couples TRBV9 to TRBJ2-3, with 8 nucleotides matching TRBD1. The J segment lost 1 base and the V segment lost 3 bases, leaving 4 bases of the junction unmatched. This CDR3 is built from 15 residues. Germline CDR1 reads SGDLS; CDR2 reads YYNGEE. The CDR3: CASSAGQGGTDTQYF. The CDR3 coding sequence is TGTGCCAGCAGCGCCGGACAGGGAGGCACAGATACGCAGTATTTT.

This chain uses TRBV28 with TRBJ2-6, with 7 bases lining up with TRBD2. Looked up from germline, CDR1 is MDHEN and CDR2 is SYDVKM. After removal of 10 bases from V and 8 bases from J, the junction contained 8 bases not matched to a gene. The CDR3 has 13 residues. The CDR3 region is CATSSGTTNVLTF. CDR3 DNA sequence: TGTGCCACCTCATCCGGGACTACCAACGTCCTGACTTTC.

The V gene is TRBV5-4, the J gene TRBJ1-2; possibly TRBD1 for D (6 bases). Trimming left V 1 base short and J 4 bases short, with 11 bases between. The CDR3 runs to 14 residues. Germline CDR1 reads SGHNT; CDR2 reads YYREEE (reference sequence). As DNA, the CDR3 is TGTGCCAGCAGCTTGCGACAGGAGGCCTATGGCTACACCTTC. Its protein product is CASSLRQEAYGYTF.